One and the same sample provided the 5 T cell receptor beta chains below, sequenced in a study of PD-1 blockade in classical Hodgkin lymphoma. Produced via immunoSEQ multiplex PCR; TCRdb's table is partial and in-frame only. This sample has about 150,000 clones, with around 84% found just once. Exposure to brentuximab vedotin varied, and each patient had relapsed following autologous stem cell transplantation. Specimen: peripheral blood mononuclear cells (PBMCs), collected before the second cycle of nivolumab. Receptors originate from a human donor with classical Hodgkin lymphoma.

The chain combines TRBV27 with TRBJ2-5, with D unclear. CDR1 is MNHEY, CDR2 SMNVEV, per germline (reference sequence). Trimming cost V 3 bases and J 7 bases, with 18 bases left between them. The CDR3 is 15 residues long. The CDR3 protein is CASSFLGSRLGTQYF. Here the CDR3 DNA reads TGTGCCAGCAGTTTTTTAGGATCCCGGCTAGGGACCCAGTACTTC.

The chain combines TRBV4-2 with TRBJ2-5, with 8 bases aligning to TRBD1. Trimming took 5 bases from V and 5 from J; bases not matched to a gene: 10. CDR1 LGHNA and CDR2 YNFKEQ come from the germline V gene. The CDR3 totals 15 residues. CDR3 DNA sequence: TGTGCCAGCAGCAGGAGAGGACAGGGCGGGGAGACCCAGTACTTC. As protein: CASSRRGQGGETQYF.

This rearrangement joins TRBV10-3 to TRBJ1-3; tentative D call: TRBD1 (6 bases). Germline V gene sequence: CDR1 ENHRY, CDR2 SYGVKD. Trimming removed 7 bases at V and 0 bases at J, with 16 bases between. The CDR3 loop spans 16 amino acids. CDR3 nucleotide sequence: TGTGCCATCACCGTGACAGGCGGAAACTCTGGAAACACCATATATTTT. This sequence encodes CAITVTGGNSGNTIYF.

The chain employs TRBV9 and TRBJ2-1; the D call may be TRBD1 or TRBD2 (5 bases each). Trimming removed 3 bases at V and 7 bases at J, with 14 bases between. The CDR3 has 14 amino acids. Germline V CDR1 and CDR2: SGDLS, YYNGEE. The CDR3 DNA reads TGTGCCAGCAGCGAGTACGGGACGCCGAATGAGCAGTTCTTC. It yields the protein CASSEYGTPNEQFF.

This sequence joins TRBV6-5 and TRBJ2-5, with D unresolved. CDR3 length: 13 residues. CDR1 and CDR2 (germline): MNHEY, SVGAGI. Between the trimmed V and J ends, which lost 5 bases and 2 bases, there was a span of 9 bases. The CDR3 region is CASSDEPQETQYF. DNA of the CDR3: TGTGCCAGCAGTGATGAACCGCAAGAGACCCAGTACTTC.